A single sample is the source of the 28 T cell receptor beta chains below, sequenced in a study of OX40 agonist ivuxolimab in advanced cancers. TCRdb's copy holds only in-frame clones and misses some; the assay was immunoSEQ multiplex PCR. The table records about 94,000 clones, around 90% of them present only once. The input for sequencing was CD4+ or CD8+ T cells sorted from blood, taken in a trial of the OX40 agonist ivuxolimab. Every receptor here comes from an adult with an advanced solid tumor such as melanoma, head and neck, liver or kidney cancer.

The V call is TRBV5-4, the J call TRBJ2-5, with D unresolved. Trimming removed 0 bases from V and 1 base from J, with 10 bases in between. Germline V lookup: CDR1 SGHNT, CDR2 YYREEE (reference sequence). This CDR3 spans 15 amino acids. This CDR3 is CASSLARGSQETQYF. DNA for the CDR3: TGTGCCAGCAGCTTGGCCCGTGGCAGCCAAGAGACCCAGTACTTC. Full variable domain (missing parts from reference TRBV5-4 and TRBJ2-5): ETGVTQSPTHLIKTRGQQVTLRCSSQSGHNTVSWYQQALGQGPQFIFQYYREEENGRGNFPPRFSGLQFPNYSSELNVNALELDDSALYLCASSLARGSQETQYFGPGTRLLVL.

This clone was seen more than once but under ten times. The J gene is TRBJ2-7, the V gene TRBV4-1; no definite D call. Germline-derived CDR1 and CDR2 are MGHRA and YSYEKL. Between the trimmed V and J ends, which lost 6 bases and 4 bases, there was a span of 10 bases. CDR3 length equals 12 residues. The CDR3 sequence is CASSLDGYEQYF. The DNA of the CDR3 is TGCGCCAGCAGTCTGGATGGGTACGAGCAGTACTTC.

Only one count was recorded for this clone. Its ends do not fully match the called genes, so a read error is possible. V gene TRBV7-7 combines with J gene TRBJ2-1; 10 nucleotides agree with TRBD2. Germline CDR1 is SSHAT and CDR2 is FNYEAQ (reference sequence). This CDR3 contains 14 residues. CDR3 in DNA: TGTGCTAGCAGCCCAAGCGGGGGGGCCAGTGAGCAGTTCTTC. It encodes CASSPSGGASEQFF.

This sequence joins TRBV7-6 and TRBJ2-1; TRBD2 is a possible D gene (6 bases). The CDR3 contains 13 residues. Germline loops: CDR1 SGHVS, CDR2 FNYEAQ. Trimming cost V 5 bases and J 10 bases, with 15 bases left between them. CDR3 in DNA: TGTGCCAGCAGCGACTCGGGGGTGGGCGAGCAGTTCTTC. Amino acid sequence: CASSDSGVGEQFF.

This chain joins TRBV6-5 and TRBJ2-7; 10 positions agree with TRBD1. The V segment lost 7 bases and the J segment 4 bases; nucleotides outside the gene matches: 4. The CDR3 is 13 residues long. Germline V lookup: CDR1 MNHEY, CDR2 SVGAGI. The CDR3 region is CASIGTGVYEQYF. DNA for the CDR3: TGTGCCAGCATCGGGACAGGGGTTTACGAGCAGTACTTC.

The chain links TRBV11-2 to TRBJ2-1, with TRBD2 as a possible D gene (5 bases). CDR1 and CDR2 (germline): SGHAT, FQNNGV. There are 18 residues in the CDR3. Trimming took off 6 bases at V and 0 bases at J, with 21 bases between the two ends. CDR3 in amino acids: CASRLWGVGSSSYNEQFF. The DNA for the CDR3 is TGTGCCAGCAGGTTATGGGGAGTGGGCTCAAGCTCCTACAATGAGCAGTTCTTC.

This rearrangement joins TRBV2 to TRBJ2-3; 7 bases are a match to TRBD1. The V segment lost 6 bases and the J segment 3 bases; nucleotides outside the gene matches: 12. Per the germline V gene, CDR1 is SNHLY and CDR2 is FYNNEI. The CDR3 consists of 16 residues. CDR3: CASSTWTGAETDTQYF. The CDR3 DNA follows: TGTGCCAGCAGCACCTGGACAGGAGCCGAGACAGATACGCAGTATTTT.

The gene calls are TRBV6-6 and TRBJ2-3; D not certain. Germline-derived CDR1 and CDR2 are MNHNY and SVGAGI (reference sequence). Trimming cost V 5 bases and J 0 bases, with 3 bases left between them. The CDR3 sequence is 12 residues long. Here the CDR3 DNA reads TGTGCCAGCAGTCCTAGCACAGATACGCAGTATTTT. Its translation: CASSPSTDTQYF.

This clone was seen just once. The chain links TRBV27 to TRBJ1-2, with 7 bases fitting TRBD1. This CDR3 comprises 16 residues. V shed 5 bases and J 5 bases; nucleotides not matched to a gene: 14. CDR1 and CDR2 (germline): MNHEY, SMNVEV (reference sequence). In DNA form, the CDR3 reads TGTGCCAGCAGTCCCACGGGCAGGGGGACTGATTATGGCTACACCTTC. Encoded protein: CASSPTGRGTDYGYTF.

This clone was seen a handful of times. In DNA, the CDR3 is TGCAGTGCTGGGCGAGCTTTCTTT. Amino acid sequence: CSAGRAFF. The rearrangement uses TRBV20-1 and TRBJ1-1; D gene ambiguous. V was clipped by 5 bases and J by 10 bases, with 5 bases between them. The CDR3 runs to 8 residues. Germline CDR1 is DFQATT and CDR2 is SNEGSKA (reference sequence).

This chain links TRBV13 with TRBJ2-1; D uncertain. V was clipped by 0 bases and J by 9 bases, with 6 bases between them. Germline-derived CDR1 and CDR2 are PRHDT and FYEKMQ (reference sequence). The CDR3 contains 12 residues. The CDR3 sequence: CASSLGVAEQFF. CDR3 DNA sequence: TGTGCCAGCAGCTTAGGCGTTGCTGAGCAGTTCTTC. Using reference TRBV13 and TRBJ2-1 for the parts outside the CDR3, the full variable domain is AAGVIQSPRHLIKEKRETATLKCYPIPRHDTVYWYQQGPGQDPQFLISFYEKMQSDKGSIPDRFSAQQFSDYHSELNMSSLELGDSALYFCASSLGVAEQFFGPGTRLTVL.

The chain carries TRBV11-2 and TRBJ1-4, with 10 bases aligning to TRBD1. Unmatched junction bases numbered 2, after V lost 3 bases and J lost 7 bases. Germline V lookup: CDR1 SGHAT, CDR2 FQNNGV. The length of the CDR3 is 14 residues. This CDR3 reads CASSFGQGVEKLFF. The CDR3 DNA sequence: TGTGCCAGCAGCTTCGGACAGGGGGTTGAAAAACTGTTTTTT.

The chain uses TRBV6-5 and TRBJ1-2; possible D gene TRBD1, 5 bases. This CDR3 has 13 residues. Germline V gene sequence: CDR1 MNHEY, CDR2 SVGAGI. The V end lost 7 bases, the J end lost 3 bases, and 12 bases lay between the germline ends. The CDR3 region is CASNAGTDYGYTF. For the CDR3, the DNA is TGTGCCAGCAACGCCGGGACGGACTATGGCTACACCTTC.

The V call is TRBV5-6, the J call TRBJ2-5; D not certain. The J call may be incorrect, as the DNA end agrees better with TRBJ2-7. Germline V CDR1 and CDR2: SGHDT, YYEEEE. This CDR3 is built from 14 residues. The CDR3 DNA reads as TGTGCCAGCAGTGGAAGTGGGCCTTCCGGCGAGCAGTACTTC. Amino acid sequence: CASSGSGPSGEQYF.

This clone came up once. The V and J genes are TRBV29-1 and TRBJ2-1, with TRBD2 matching 9 bases. The CDR3 contains 15 residues. V gave up 5 bases and J gave up 1 base; unmatched junction bases: 6. Germline CDR1 and CDR2: SQVTM and ANQGSEA. This chain's CDR3 is CSVKLAGRSYNEQFF. Here the CDR3 DNA reads TGCAGCGTTAAACTAGCGGGTCGATCCTACAATGAGCAGTTCTTC.

The chain carries TRBV2 and TRBJ1-1, with D possibly being TRBD1 (6 bases). The CDR3 consists of 12 residues. V was shortened by 9 bases and J by 1 base, with 9 bases between the two germline ends. CDR1 and CDR2 (germline): SNHLY, FYNNEI. Here the CDR3 DNA reads TGTGCCAGACAGGGATCGAACACTGAAGCTTTCTTT. As protein: CARQGSNTEAFF.

The chain recombines TRBV7-9 with TRBJ1-2; D remains unclear. There are 19 residues in the CDR3. Trimming took 1 base from V and 0 from J, leaving 21 bases between them. Germline CDR1 and CDR2: SEHNR and FQNEAQ (reference sequence). The DNA of the CDR3 is TGTGCCAGCAGCTTAGGAGTAAAAGTTCGCGGCAAATCTAACTATGGCTACACCTTC. Protein: CASSLGVKVRGKSNYGYTF.

This chain connects TRBV15 to TRBJ2-3; D is possibly TRBD2 (5 bases). Trimming left V 0 bases short and J 5 bases short, with 18 bases between. The germline V gene has CDR1 LNHNV and CDR2 YYDKDF (reference sequence). The CDR3 covers 17 residues. Written as DNA, the CDR3 is TGTGCCACCAGCAGAGAGTGGGGTGATTGGGGAGAAGATACGCAGTATTTT. Translating it yields CATSREWGDWGEDTQYF.

The chain carries TRBV7-3 and TRBJ2-1; no clear D. Germline V lookup: CDR1 SGHTA, CDR2 FQGTGA. The CDR3 has 17 amino acids. V lost 2 bases, J lost 0 bases, and 14 bases lay in between. The CDR3 here is CASSLDGRSYSYNEQFF. The CDR3 DNA reads TGTGCCAGCAGCTTAGATGGGCGGTCCTACTCCTACAATGAGCAGTTCTTC.

This chain links TRBV5-1 with TRBJ2-1; D is unresolved. Germline-derived CDR1 and CDR2 are SGHRS and YFSETQ. CDR3 length equals 15 residues. Trimming removed 2 bases from V and 0 bases from J, with 9 bases in between. The CDR3 reads CASSFYYSSYNEQFF. The CDR3 DNA is TGCGCCAGCAGCTTTTACTATAGCTCCTACAATGAGCAGTTCTTC.

This clone is a singleton in its sample. This chain links TRBV27 with TRBJ2-3; D gene uncertain. Germline CDR1 MNHEY, CDR2 SMNVEV (reference sequence). CDR3 size: 16 residues. V dropped 2 bases and J dropped 3 bases, with 15 bases sitting between them. The CDR3 region is CASSLGRDDPTDTQYF. DNA for the CDR3: TGTGCCAGCAGTTTAGGAAGGGATGACCCAACAGATACGCAGTATTTT.

This chain joins TRBV5-1 and TRBJ1-4, with TRBD1 matching over 9 bases. Germline assignment: CDR1 SGHRS and CDR2 YFSETQ. The length of the CDR3 is 15 residues. Trimming at V came to 4 bases and at J to 6 bases, leaving 7 bases not matched to a gene. The CDR3 DNA sequence: TGCGCCAGCAGCCCGACCGGGACAGGGCATGAAAAACTGTTTTTT. Its protein product is CASSPTGTGHEKLFF.

V and J are TRBV9 and TRBJ2-1, with TRBD2 matching over 8 bases. The CDR3 consists of 15 residues. The germline V gene encodes CDR1 SGDLS and CDR2 YYNGEE. The trim removed 2 bases at V and 5 bases at J, leaving 6 bases unmatched. The CDR3 is CASSVSGRGDNEQFF. In DNA, the CDR3 is TGTGCCAGCAGCGTCTCCGGGCGGGGGGACAATGAGCAGTTCTTC.

V is TRBV6-5 and J is TRBJ2-7; 7 positions agree with TRBD1. Trimming cost V 7 bases and J 2 bases; bases outside gene matches: 11. The germline V gene encodes CDR1 MNHEY and CDR2 SVGAGI. The CDR3 runs 15 residues. The CDR3 loop is CASTLRWDSTYEQYF. The CDR3 DNA is TGTGCCAGCACGCTACGATGGGACAGCACCTACGAGCAGTACTTC.

The chain is built from TRBV5-1 and TRBJ1-6; a weak D match, TRBD1 (5 bases). Germline-derived CDR1 and CDR2 are SGHRS and YFSETQ. The CDR3 runs to 16 residues. V lost 0 bases, J lost 7 bases, and 14 bases lay in between. The CDR3: CASSLDWERGNSPLHF. DNA for the CDR3: TGCGCCAGCAGCTTGGATTGGGAAAGGGGCAATTCACCCCTCCACTTT.

The chain employs TRBV7-3 and TRBJ2-7; 8 nucleotides match TRBD2. CDR1 and CDR2 (germline): SGHTA, FQGTGA. The CDR3 is 14 residues long. Trimming at V came to 5 bases and at J to 0 bases, leaving 3 bases not matched to a gene. The CDR3 bases are TGTGCCAGCAGCCCGAGCGGGAGCTCCTACGAGCAGTACTTC. Amino acids: CASSPSGSSYEQYF.

CDR3 residues: CATSKDLTGYQETQYF. Written as DNA, the CDR3 is TGTGCCACCAGCAAAGACCTGACAGGTTACCAAGAGACCCAGTACTTC. J is TRBJ2-5 and V is TRBV15; a weak D match, TRBD1 (6 bases). Germline V lookup: CDR1 LNHNV, CDR2 YYDKDF (reference sequence). The germline V and J ends were trimmed by 4 bases and 0 bases, with 15 bases remaining between them. CDR3 size: 16 residues.

This clone was counted once. The chain uses TRBV4-1 and TRBJ2-7; D unclear. V was cut by 4 bases and J by 3 bases, with 16 bases left in between. Per germline, CDR1 MGHRA and CDR2 YSYEKL. The CDR3 covers 15 residues. The CDR3 bases are TGCGCCAGCAGCCCTGATTCGACCGGCTTCTACGAGCAGTACTTC. Translating gives CASSPDSTGFYEQYF.